Listed here are 32 T cell receptor beta chains from one sample, sequenced in a study of blood T cell repertoires in COVID-19. TCRdb's copy holds only in-frame clones and misses some; the assay was immunoSEQ multiplex PCR. The sample has 100,000 to 150,000 clones; around two thirds are singletons. Sequencing was done on a sample of peripheral blood. The source of these receptors is a woman in her seventies with acute or convalescent COVID-19.

This clone showed up just once. The chain joins TRBV27 to TRBJ2-7; TRBD1 matches 11 bases. V lost 5 bases, J lost 2 bases, and 14 bases stayed unmatched. Germline V gives CDR1 MNHEY, CDR2 SMNVEV (reference sequence). The CDR3 has 18 amino acids. In nucleotides, the CDR3 is TGTGCCAGCAGTCCCGGACAGGGGGCGAGCGTGAGTCCCTACGAGCAGTACTTC. It encodes CASSPGQGASVSPYEQYF.

V usage is TRBV9 and J usage is TRBJ1-1; possible D gene TRBD1, 5 bases. The CDR3 has 16 amino acids. With 3 bases removed from V and 2 bases from J, the gap between germline ends came to 17 bases. Germline-derived CDR1 and CDR2 are SGDLS and YYNGEE. The CDR3 loop is CASSAGPGDPNTEAFF. The CDR3 DNA reads TGTGCCAGCAGCGCGGGACCGGGAGATCCCAACACTGAAGCTTTCTTT.

The V call is TRBV27, the J call TRBJ1-6, with 7 nucleotides matching TRBD1. V dropped 5 bases and J dropped 7; count of bases not matched to a gene: 5. The CDR3 is 14 residues long. From germline, CDR1 is MNHEY and CDR2 SMNVEV (reference sequence). The CDR3 DNA reads TGTGCCAGCAGTCGAACAGGGGCCAATTCACCCCTCCACTTT. This sequence encodes CASSRTGANSPLHF.

The V call is TRBV20-1, the J call TRBJ2-7; 16 nucleotides line up with TRBD2. CDR3 size: 16 residues. The germline gives CDR1 DFQATT, CDR2 SNEGSKA (reference sequence). The J segment lost 6 bases and the V segment lost 3 bases, leaving 8 bases of the junction unmatched. DNA of the CDR3: TGCAGTGCTAGTCGGGGACTAGCGGGAGGGGGTTTCGAGCAGTACTTC. Protein product: CSASRGLAGGGFEQYF.

This clone has more than one count but fewer than ten. The chain carries TRBV28 and TRBJ1-3; D gene ambiguous. Germline V gene lookup returns CDR1 MDHEN and CDR2 SYDVKM. The CDR3 loop spans 15 amino acids. V was cut by 7 bases and J by 6 bases, with 19 bases left in between. CDR3: CASTPTRGIVNTIYF. The CDR3, as DNA: TGTGCCAGCACCCCCACACGAGGAATAGTAAACACCATATATTTT.

The chain joins TRBV10-2 to TRBJ2-7, with 13 bases matching TRBD2. In germline, CDR1 is WSHSY, CDR2 SAAADI. CDR3 length equals 14 residues. V lost 7 bases, J lost 7 bases, and 7 bases stayed unmatched. In DNA form, the CDR3 reads TGCGCCAGCATACTAGCGGGAGGGCCGGGAGAGCAGTACTTC. It encodes CASILAGGPGEQYF.

The chain has TRBV5-1 and TRBJ2-5; D is unclear. V was shortened by 4 bases and J by 2 bases, with 3 bases between the two germline ends. CDR3 length: 11 residues. The germline V gene has CDR1 SGHRS and CDR2 YFSETQ. The CDR3 DNA reads TGCGCCAGCAGCCAACAAGAGACCCAGTACTTC. Its protein is CASSQQETQYF.

This chain joins TRBV19 and TRBJ1-2; TRBD1 might be the D (6 bases). Trimming removed 5 bases from V and 4 bases from J, with 14 bases in between. The CDR3 consists of 14 residues. Per the germline V gene, CDR1 is LNHDA and CDR2 is SQIVND (reference sequence). CDR3 amino acids: CASSRQGSSYGYTF. CDR3 nucleotides: TGTGCCAGTAGTCGGCAGGGGTCTAGCTATGGCTACACCTTC.

This chain uses TRBV7-9 with TRBJ1-2, with TRBD1 matching over 7 bases. Per germline, CDR1 SEHNR and CDR2 FQNEAQ (reference sequence). This CDR3 has 14 residues. The V segment lost 5 bases and the J segment 7 bases; nucleotides outside the gene matches: 10. The CDR3 coding sequence is TGTGCCAGCAGCCTCAAAGACAGGGTACGTGGCTACACCTTC. This gives the protein CASSLKDRVRGYTF.

The V gene is TRBV9, the J gene TRBJ2-5; TRBD2 agrees at 7 bases. Losses at the gene ends were 4 bases for V and 3 bases for J; bases not matched to a gene: 12. This CDR3 spans 16 amino acids. Per the germline V gene, CDR1 is SGDLS and CDR2 is YYNGEE. CDR3 sequence: CASSPAGLGREETQYF. The CDR3 region has the DNA TGTGCCAGCAGCCCGGCAGGACTAGGAAGGGAAGAGACCCAGTACTTC.

This clone was recorded only once. The rearrangement links TRBV3-1 (or the pseudogene TRBV3-2) to TRBJ1-4; D remains ambiguous. The V gene lost 3 bases and the J gene lost 3 bases, with 11 bases spanning the gap. Germline assignment: CDR1 LGHDT and CDR2 YNNKEL (reference sequence). The CDR3 length is 15 residues. CDR3 sequence: CASSHGSQANEKLFF. In nucleotides, the CDR3 is TGTGCCAGCAGCCACGGGAGCCAGGCTAATGAAAAACTGTTTTTT.

The chain employs TRBV27 and TRBJ2-1; tentative D call: TRBD1 (5 bases). CDR1 is MNHEY and CDR2 is SMNVEV in the germline V gene (reference sequence). The CDR3 has 15 residues. Trimming took 3 bases from V and 5 from J, leaving 14 bases between them. The CDR3 coding sequence is TGTGCCAGCAGTTTCTATGGGGCCCGACACAATGAGCAGTTCTTC. Amino acid sequence: CASSFYGARHNEQFF.

The chain recombines TRBV5-4 with TRBJ2-7; the D gene is possibly TRBD2 (6 bases). V was trimmed by 0 bases and J by 4 bases, leaving 8 bases between them. In germline, CDR1 is SGHNT, CDR2 YYREEE (reference sequence). The CDR3 is 13 amino acids. Written as DNA, the CDR3 is TGTGCCAGCAGCTTGGGGGGACTGTACGAGCAGTACTTC. Protein sequence: CASSLGGLYEQYF.

The CDR3 DNA reads as TGTGCCAGCAGCTTAGATACTGGAGCTTACAATGAGCAGTTCTTC. It translates to CASSLDTGAYNEQFF. The chain combines TRBV11-3 with TRBJ2-1; D is uncertain. From germline, CDR1 is SGHNT and CDR2 YENEEA. This CDR3 has 15 residues. V lost 0 bases, J lost 4 bases, and 10 bases lay in between.

The rearrangement links TRBV12-3 or TRBV12-4 to TRBJ1-5; 8 bases are a match to TRBD1. The V segment lost 6 bases and the J segment 5 bases; nucleotides outside the gene matches: 3. The CDR3 covers 13 residues. CDR3 protein: CASRSGGDQPQHF. CDR3 DNA sequence: TGTGCCAGCAGATCAGGGGGCGATCAGCCCCAGCATTTT.

This clone was found many times. V usage is TRBV6-5 and J usage is TRBJ1-6, with 9 bases fitting TRBD1. The CDR3 covers 16 residues. V was pared by 4 bases and J by 7 bases, with 8 bases of the junction left unmatched. Germline assignment: CDR1 MNHEY and CDR2 SVGAGI. The CDR3 region is CASSFFRDRENSPLHF. The CDR3 DNA reads TGTGCCAGCAGTTTTTTCCGGGACAGGGAGAATTCACCCCTCCACTTT.

The chain carries TRBV2 and TRBJ2-2; 7 nucleotides agree with TRBD2. The junction had 10 bases not matched to a gene; V was cut back by 3 bases and J by 9 bases. Germline-derived CDR1 and CDR2 are SNHLY and FYNNEI. The length of the CDR3 is 15 residues. In nucleotides, the CDR3 is TGTGCCAGCAGTGAGGGCGGGAGTGGGATGAGGGAGCTGTTTTTT. Translated, it gives CASSEGGSGMRELFF.

The CDR3 region is CASKPGGNGGELFF. The CDR3 DNA reads TGCGCCAGCAAACCAGGGGGCAATGGCGGGGAGCTGTTTTTT. The J gene is TRBJ2-2, the V gene TRBV10-1; 8 nucleotides align to TRBD1. V gave up 7 bases and J gave up 7 bases; unmatched junction bases: 8. Germline V gene lookup returns CDR1 WNHNN and CDR2 SYGVQD (reference sequence). The CDR3 runs to 14 residues.

The rearrangement joins TRBV10-3 to TRBJ2-2; D is ambiguous. V gave up 2 bases and J gave up 0 bases, with 10 bases separating them. Germline values: CDR1 ENHRY, CDR2 SYGVKD. This CDR3 has 16 amino acids. The CDR3 loop reads CAISEMSPANTGELFF. In DNA form, the CDR3 reads TGTGCCATCAGTGAGATGTCACCAGCGAACACCGGGGAGCTGTTTTTT.

The V call is TRBV10-3, the J call TRBJ2-1; TRBD2 agrees at 9 bases. In germline, CDR1 is ENHRY, CDR2 SYGVKD. The CDR3 is 15 residues long. Trimming cost V 8 bases and J 5 bases; bases outside gene matches: 10. CDR3 DNA: TGTGCCATCGGCCAGAAGGCGGGAGGGGACAATGAGCAGTTCTTC. Residues: CAIGQKAGGDNEQFF.

This chain uses TRBV7-9 with TRBJ1-1; D is uncertain. The CDR3 has 16 amino acids. CDR1 is SEHNR and CDR2 is FQNEAQ in the germline V gene (reference sequence). Trimming cost V 5 bases and J 1 base, with 17 bases left between them. In DNA form, the CDR3 reads TGTGCCAGCAGCCTGAAGACATCCCGATCGAACACTGAAGCTTTCTTT. This translates into CASSLKTSRSNTEAFF.

The V call is TRBV7-9, the J call TRBJ1-5; TRBD1 aligns across 8 bases. V dropped 1 base and J dropped 7; count of bases not matched to a gene: 6. Germline loops: CDR1 SEHNR, CDR2 FQNEAQ (reference sequence). The CDR3 runs 15 residues. As DNA, the CDR3 is TGTGCCAGCAGCTTAGGACAGGGGACAGGCCAGCCCCAGCATTTT. It codes for CASSLGQGTGQPQHF.

V usage is TRBV5-1 and J usage is TRBJ2-1; 11 bases agree with TRBD2. The germline V gene has CDR1 SGHRS and CDR2 YFSETQ. Trimming at V came to 3 bases and at J to 3 bases, leaving 2 bases not matched to a gene. This CDR3 is built from 15 residues. The CDR3 coding sequence is TGCGCCAGCAGCTCGACTAGCGGGGACTACAATGAGCAGTTCTTC. Encoded protein: CASSSTSGDYNEQFF.

Turning to this clone: An end of the junction does not agree with germline; a read error may underlie this. The chain links TRBV5-1 to TRBJ2-1; 10 nucleotides line up with TRBD2. Germline V gene sequence: CDR1 SGHRS, CDR2 YFSETQ. The CDR3 totals 12 residues. CDR3 region: CASSLVSGGPIF. The CDR3 DNA follows: TGCGCCAGCAGCTTGGTTAGCGGGGGGCCCATCTTC.

The chain recombines TRBV10-2 with TRBJ1-3; D is unresolved. V was pared by 6 bases and J by 0 bases, with 9 bases between. The CDR3 length is 14 residues. CDR1 and CDR2 from the germline V gene are WSHSY and SAAADI. The CDR3 region is CASSPGFSGNTIYF. Here the CDR3 DNA reads TGCGCCAGCAGCCCGGGGTTCTCTGGAAACACCATATATTTT.

This clone came up a few times. The chain employs TRBV6-6 and TRBJ2-1; TRBD2 aligns across 13 bases. The CDR3 has 14 amino acids. Germline values: CDR1 MNHNY, CDR2 SVGAGI (reference sequence). Unmatched junction bases numbered 7, after V lost 5 bases and J lost 12 bases. CDR3 coding DNA: TGTGCCAGCAGTCCACTAGCGGGGGGGCTTGGGCAGTTCTTC. Residues: CASSPLAGGLGQFF.

The chain is built from TRBV20-1 and TRBJ1-2; a weak D match, TRBD1 (5 bases). V lost 3 bases to trimming and J lost 1 base, with 18 bases between them. The CDR3 contains 16 residues. Germline V gives CDR1 DFQATT, CDR2 SNEGSKA (reference sequence). The CDR3 protein is CSASLQGLNLNYGYTF. The CDR3 DNA follows: TGCAGTGCTAGTCTTCAGGGCCTAAATCTTAACTATGGCTACACCTTC.

The chain combines TRBV28 with TRBJ2-1; 15 bases line up with TRBD2. Germline-derived CDR1 and CDR2 are MDHEN and SYDVKM. This CDR3 has 19 residues. After removal of 5 bases from V and 5 bases from J, the junction contained 13 bases not matched to a gene. CDR3 protein: CASSIYGLAGGPRNNEQFF. The CDR3, as DNA: TGTGCCAGCAGTATCTACGGACTAGCGGGAGGGCCTAGGAACAATGAGCAGTTCTTC.

The chain has TRBV29-1 and TRBJ2-1, with a possible D match to TRBD2 (6 bases). The length of the CDR3 is 13 residues. Trimming left V 6 bases short and J 9 bases short, with 18 bases between. Germline CDR1 reads SQVTM; CDR2 reads ANQGSEA. The CDR3 nucleotides read TGCAGCGTGCGGGCTAGCGCGGAAGGTGAGCAGTTCTTC. It specifies CSVRASAEGEQFF.

The gene calls are TRBV9 and TRBJ1-1; D gene unclear. This CDR3 spans 15 amino acids. Per germline, CDR1 SGDLS and CDR2 YYNGEE. V gave up 0 bases and J gave up 0 bases, with 9 bases separating them. The CDR3 loop reads CASSVGADVNTEAFF. The CDR3 DNA reads TGTGCCAGCAGCGTAGGGGCAGACGTGAACACTGAAGCTTTCTTT.

CDR3 DNA sequence: TGTGCCAGCAGTTTAAGGGGCATCACTGAAGCTTTCTTT. This encodes CASSLRGITEAFF. The gene calls are TRBV28 and TRBJ1-1; a possible D gene is TRBD1 (5 bases). Germline V gene sequence: CDR1 MDHEN, CDR2 SYDVKM. Between the trimmed V and J ends, which lost 2 bases and 4 bases, there was a span of 8 bases. The CDR3 sequence is 13 residues long.

The sample holds a few counts of this clone. The chain couples TRBV7-4 to TRBJ1-3, with 7 positions matching TRBD1. This CDR3 spans 15 amino acids. V lost 5 bases, J lost 3 bases, and 7 bases stayed unmatched. Germline V lookup: CDR1 SGHVT, CDR2 SQSDAQ. CDR3 loop: CASSHRGMGGNTIYF. Written as DNA, the CDR3 is TGTGCCAGCAGCCACAGGGGTATGGGTGGAAACACCATATATTTT.